This section outlines one TCR beta chain sequence together with its context. Per the original methods: For nucleated cells, counts were estimated from reference gene primer amplification. The protocol was immunoSEQ multiplex PCR, while the TCRdb copy is restricted to in-frame clones and leaves out a portion. The V and J calls and clone size come from that table; D and trimming were worked out from the DNA. Of 200,000 or so clones in the sample, 65% to 90% are singletons; the top ten hold 4% to 5.5%. This CDR3 contains 17 residues. This sample was included in a study of blood T cell repertoires in COVID-19. Study-level background: There were acute and convalescent COVID-19 samples, and they came from the United States, Italy and Spain. The analysed material was cDNA or gDNA that came from T cells, B-cell-depleted T cells, or PBMCs.

Sequenced: peripheral blood. This TCR came from a human donor in a cohort sampled during active COVID-19. The genes are TRBV21-1 and TRBJ2-7; TRBD2 is the table's D call, not checked against the DNA. TRBV21-1 is given as a pseudogene. The CDR3 DNA follows: TGTGCCAGCAGCCAACGGACTAGCGGGGACCTTTCCTACGAGCAGTACTTC. Translation gives CASSQRTSGDLSYEQYF.